This T cell receptor (beta chain) was sequenced in a study of blood T cells in healthy people across ages. This clonotype was picked up a small number of times. Its antigen remains unknown. This CDR3 has 18 amino acids. The germline V and J ends were trimmed by 3 bases and 4 bases, with 22 bases remaining between them. Per germline, CDR1 MNHEY and CDR2 SMNVEV (reference sequence). Through a sample-barcoded 5' primer and a J-beta primer mix, a second PCR was run for roughly 7 to 12 cycles. A minimum of 2.5 million CDR3-containing paired-end reads was obtained for each sample. TCRdb itself ran the 5' RACE reads through MiXCR, one entry per CDR3 protein. The table includes under 2 million distinct CDR3 sequences, around 35% detected once. General study findings and limits: Per million T cells, TCR beta diversity dropped about linearly as age rose. The study found TCR beta diversity correlated strongly with naive T cell percentage.

Sequences were obtained from blood. This chain uses TRBV27 with TRBJ2-1; a possible D gene is TRBD2 (6 bases). This sequence originates from a woman aged 30 to 39 in good health. This CDR3 is CASSLNGIAEYRYNEQFF. In nucleotides, the CDR3 is TGTGCCAGCAGTTTGAATGGTATAGCGGAATACCGTTACAATGAGCAGTTCTTC.